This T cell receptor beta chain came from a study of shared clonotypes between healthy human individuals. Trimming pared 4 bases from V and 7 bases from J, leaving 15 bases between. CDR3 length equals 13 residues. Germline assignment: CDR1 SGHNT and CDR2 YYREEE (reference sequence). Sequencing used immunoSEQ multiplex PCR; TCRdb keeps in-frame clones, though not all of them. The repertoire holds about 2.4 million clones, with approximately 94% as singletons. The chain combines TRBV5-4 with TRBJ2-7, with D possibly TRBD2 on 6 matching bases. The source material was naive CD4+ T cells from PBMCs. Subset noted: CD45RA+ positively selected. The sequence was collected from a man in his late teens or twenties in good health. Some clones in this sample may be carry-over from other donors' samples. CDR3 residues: CASSPASAGEQYF. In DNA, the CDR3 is TGTGCCAGCAGCCCCGCTAGTGCGGGGGAGCAGTACTTC. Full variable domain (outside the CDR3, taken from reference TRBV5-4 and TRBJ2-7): ETGVTQSPTHLIKTRGQQVTLRCSSQSGHNTVSWYQQALGQGPQFIFQYYREEENGRGNFPPRFSGLQFPNYSSELNVNALELDDSALYLCASSPASAGEQYFGPGTRLTVT.